The sample holds a few counts of the clone carrying this T cell receptor (beta chain). As yet, its antigen is unknown. V was trimmed by 8 bases and J by 2 bases, leaving 14 bases between them. Germline assignment: CDR1 MNHEY and CDR2 SVGAGI. This CDR3 is built from 14 residues. TCRdb's copy holds only in-frame clones and misses some; the assay was immunoSEQ multiplex PCR. The sample holds some 20,000 clones, roughly four fifths seen once. These data originate in a study of T cells in narcolepsy. For the study at large: Healthy controls were enrolled alongside patients with narcolepsy type 1 or type 2. Study-wide points: HCRT-specific and TRIB2-specific autoreactive clonotypes appeared among same-patient CSF and blood CD4+ clonotypes. In some patient and control memory CD4+ samples, autoreactive clones were absent. Reportedly, autoreactive clonotypes were serially detected in patients' blood but not controls'.

The rearrangement joins TRBV6-5 to TRBJ2-3; TRBD2 is a possible D gene (5 bases). This clonotype was sampled from a human donor in good health. Sequencing was performed on memory (CD45RA-) CD4+ T cells from blood. The CDR3: CASWPAATTDTQYF. CDR3 DNA: TGTGCCAGCTGGCCAGCGGCCACCACAGATACGCAGTATTTT.